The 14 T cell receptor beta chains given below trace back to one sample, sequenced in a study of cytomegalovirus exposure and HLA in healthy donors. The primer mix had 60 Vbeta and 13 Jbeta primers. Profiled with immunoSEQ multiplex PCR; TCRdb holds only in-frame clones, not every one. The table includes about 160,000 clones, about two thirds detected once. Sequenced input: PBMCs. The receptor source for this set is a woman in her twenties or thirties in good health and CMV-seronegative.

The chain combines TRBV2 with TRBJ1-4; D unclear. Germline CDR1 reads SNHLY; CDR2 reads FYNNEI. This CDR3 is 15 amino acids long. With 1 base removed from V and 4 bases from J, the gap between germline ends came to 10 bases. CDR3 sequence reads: CASSEELGGNEKLFF. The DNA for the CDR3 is TGTGCCAGCAGTGAAGAGTTGGGAGGTAATGAAAAACTGTTTTTT.

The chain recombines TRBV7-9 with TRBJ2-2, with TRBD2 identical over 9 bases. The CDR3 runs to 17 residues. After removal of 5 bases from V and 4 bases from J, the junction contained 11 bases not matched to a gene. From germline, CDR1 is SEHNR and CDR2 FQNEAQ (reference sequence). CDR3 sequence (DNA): TGTGCCAGCAGCCAAGGGTTCGAGACTAGCGGCACCGGGGAGCTGTTTTTT. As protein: CASSQGFETSGTGELFF.

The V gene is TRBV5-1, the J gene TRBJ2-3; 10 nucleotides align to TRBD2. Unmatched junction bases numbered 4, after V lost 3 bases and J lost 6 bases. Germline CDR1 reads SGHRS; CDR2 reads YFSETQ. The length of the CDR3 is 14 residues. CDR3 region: CASSSQTSGDTQYF. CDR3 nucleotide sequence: TGCGCCAGCAGCTCCCAGACTAGCGGGGATACGCAGTATTTT.

CDR3 DNA: TGTGCCAGCAGTACCCGGGGGGTCGGGGCCAACGTCCTGACTTTC. It yields the protein CASSTRGVGANVLTF. This chain links TRBV6-5 with TRBJ2-6; 7 bases are a match to TRBD2. CDR1 is MNHEY and CDR2 is SVGAGI in the germline V gene. With 5 bases clipped from V and 4 bases from J, the junction kept 5 bases outside the gene matches. The CDR3 is 15 amino acids.

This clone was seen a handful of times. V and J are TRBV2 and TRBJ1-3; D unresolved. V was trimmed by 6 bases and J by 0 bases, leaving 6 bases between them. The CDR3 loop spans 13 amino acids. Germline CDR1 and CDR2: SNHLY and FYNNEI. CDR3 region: CASRTGSGNTIYF. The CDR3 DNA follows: TGTGCCAGCAGGACGGGCTCTGGAAACACCATATATTTT.

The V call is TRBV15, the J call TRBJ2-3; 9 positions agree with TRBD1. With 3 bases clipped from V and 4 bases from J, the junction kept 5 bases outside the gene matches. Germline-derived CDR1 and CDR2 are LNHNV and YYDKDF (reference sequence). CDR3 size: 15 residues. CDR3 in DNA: TGTGCCACCAGCAGGGGGGACAGGGTCCCAGATACGCAGTATTTT. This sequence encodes CATSRGDRVPDTQYF.

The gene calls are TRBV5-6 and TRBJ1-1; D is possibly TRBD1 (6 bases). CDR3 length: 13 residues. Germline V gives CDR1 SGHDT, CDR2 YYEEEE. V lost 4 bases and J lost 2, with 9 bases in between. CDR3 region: CASSRGHNTEAFF. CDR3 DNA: TGTGCCAGCAGCCGGGGACATAACACTGAAGCTTTCTTT.

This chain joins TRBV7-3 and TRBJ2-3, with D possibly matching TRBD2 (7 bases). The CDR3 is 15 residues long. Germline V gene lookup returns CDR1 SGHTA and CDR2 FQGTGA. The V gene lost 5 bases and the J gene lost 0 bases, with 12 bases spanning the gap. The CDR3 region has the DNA TGTGCCAGCAGCCGAGGGGGGGGGAGCACAGATACGCAGTATTTT. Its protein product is CASSRGGGSTDTQYF. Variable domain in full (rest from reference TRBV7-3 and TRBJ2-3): GAGVSQTPSNKVTEKGKYVELRCDPISGHTALYWYRQSLGQGPEFLIYFQGTGAADDSGLPNDRFFAVRPEGSVSTLKIQRTERGDSAVYLCASSRGGGSTDTQYFGPGTRLTVL.

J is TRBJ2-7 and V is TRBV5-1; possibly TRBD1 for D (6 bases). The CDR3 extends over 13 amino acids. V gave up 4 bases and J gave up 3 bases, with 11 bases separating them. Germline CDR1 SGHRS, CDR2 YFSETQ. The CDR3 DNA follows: TGCGCCAGCAGCGTGACAGGAAACTACGAGCAGTACTTC. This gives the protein CASSVTGNYEQYF.

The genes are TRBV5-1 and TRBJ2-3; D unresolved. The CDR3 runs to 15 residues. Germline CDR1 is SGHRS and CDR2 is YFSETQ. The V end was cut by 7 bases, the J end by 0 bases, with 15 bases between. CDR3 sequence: CASSDPGSSTDTQYF. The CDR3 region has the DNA TGCGCCAGCTCCGATCCAGGATCTAGCACAGATACGCAGTATTTT.

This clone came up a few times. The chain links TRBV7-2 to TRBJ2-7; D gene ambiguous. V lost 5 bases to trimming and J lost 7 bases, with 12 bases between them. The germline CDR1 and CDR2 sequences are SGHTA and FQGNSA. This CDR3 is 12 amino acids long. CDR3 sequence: CASSASRREQYF. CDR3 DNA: TGTGCCAGCAGCGCCTCTCGCCGGGAGCAGTACTTC.

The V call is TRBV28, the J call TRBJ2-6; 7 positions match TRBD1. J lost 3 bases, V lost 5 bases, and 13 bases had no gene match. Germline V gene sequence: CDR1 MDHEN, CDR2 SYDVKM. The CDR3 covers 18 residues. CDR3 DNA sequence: TGTGCCAGCAGTCCGCTACCGACAGGGATTATTGGGGCCAACGTCCTGACTTTC. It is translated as CASSPLPTGIIGANVLTF.

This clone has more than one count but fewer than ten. CDR3 amino acids: CASSLHTHRKGELFF. CDR3 in DNA: TGTGCCAGCAGCCTTCACACCCATCGAAAGGGGGAGCTGTTTTTT. The chain recombines TRBV27 with TRBJ2-2; D remains unclear. From germline, CDR1 is MNHEY and CDR2 SMNVEV (reference sequence). This CDR3 has 15 residues. Deletions cut 6 bases from V and 8 bases from J, with 19 bases between.

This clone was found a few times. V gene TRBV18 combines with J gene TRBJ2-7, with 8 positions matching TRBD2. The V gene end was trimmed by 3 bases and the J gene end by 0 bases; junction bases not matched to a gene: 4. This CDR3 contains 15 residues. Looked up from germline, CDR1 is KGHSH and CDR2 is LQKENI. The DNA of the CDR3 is TGTGCCAGCTCACCGCGGGAGGCCCTCTCCTACGAGCAGTACTTC. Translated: CASSPREALSYEQYF.